Listed here are 21 T cell receptor beta chains from one sample, sequenced in a study of identical twins. MiXCR was run by TCRdb on the 5' RACE reads, yielding one entry per CDR3 protein. Among about 450,000 distinct CDR3 sequences listed, around 18% were seen once. Sample: naive T cells sorted from blood. The receptors here all came from a man in his fifties or sixties in good health.

This clonotype was counted only a few times. This chain uses TRBV5-1 with TRBJ2-2, with D hard to call. This CDR3 region has 14 residues. Germline CDR1 and CDR2: SGHRS and YFSETQ. Trimming pared 0 bases from V and 1 base from J, leaving 4 bases between. CDR3 protein: CASSLDGNTGELFF. The CDR3 DNA reads TGCGCCAGCAGCTTGGATGGGAACACCGGGGAGCTGTTTTTT.

Details on this clonotype: This could be a read error, since a much larger clone is one nucleotide away. V gene TRBV6-2 or TRBV6-3 combines with J gene TRBJ2-1; no reliable D call. CDR3 length: 14 residues. CDR1 MNHEY and CDR2 SVGEGT come from the germline V gene. Here the CDR3 reads CAIGLGITYNEQIF. The CDR3 DNA sequence: TGTGCCATAGGGCTGGGGATCACCTACAATGAGCAGATCTTC.

This clonotype came up many times. This sequence joins TRBV3-1 and TRBJ2-2; 8 nucleotides agree with TRBD1. With 2 bases clipped from V and 5 bases from J, the junction kept 7 bases outside the gene matches. The CDR3 consists of 16 residues. Germline loops: CDR1 LGHDT, CDR2 YNNKEL (reference sequence). The CDR3 nucleotides are TGTGCCAGCAGCCAAAGGACAGGGACTGGGACCGGGGAGCTGTTTTTT. This gives the protein CASSQRTGTGTGELFF.

DNA of the CDR3: TGCAGCGTTTACAAGGGGCCCGAGCAGTACTTC. This encodes CSVYKGPEQYF. The rearrangement uses TRBV29-1 and TRBJ2-7, with D perhaps matching TRBD1 (5 bases). Per the germline V gene, CDR1 is SQVTM and CDR2 is ANQGSEA. This CDR3 has 11 residues. The ends were cut back, 5 bases at V and 6 bases at J, with 11 bases in the middle.

This clonotype appeared many times. The chain joins TRBV2 to TRBJ2-1; 9 positions match TRBD1. This CDR3 comprises 14 residues. The V gene's germline CDR1 is SNHLY and CDR2 FYNNEI. Germline trimming cut 6 bases from V and 3 bases from J; bases unmatched to any gene: 3. The CDR3 DNA is TGTGCCAGCAGGCGGGGACAGGGCTACAATGAGCAGTTCTTC. Protein product: CASRRGQGYNEQFF.

The gene calls are TRBV4-2 and TRBJ2-7; 7 nucleotides match TRBD1. This CDR3 has 14 amino acids. V dropped 0 bases and J dropped 7; count of bases not matched to a gene: 6. CDR1 and CDR2 (germline): LGHNA, YNFKEQ. The CDR3 bases are TGTGCCAGCAGCCAAGACTCCCCGGACAGGGAGCAGTACTTC. It specifies CASSQDSPDREQYF.

This CDR3 is CSARGASKNIQYF. The CDR3 DNA reads TGCAGTGCTAGAGGAGCCTCCAAAAACATTCAGTACTTC. The chain couples TRBV20-1 to TRBJ2-4; D is unclear. This CDR3 has 13 residues. V lost 1 base to trimming and J lost 2 bases, with 6 bases between them. Germline CDR1 is DFQATT and CDR2 is SNEGSKA (reference sequence).

This clonotype was seen at least ten times. This chain links TRBV12-3 or TRBV12-4 with TRBJ2-3; D is ambiguous. The CDR3 has 17 amino acids. With 3 bases removed from V and 1 base from J, the gap between germline ends came to 17 bases. CDR3 nucleotides: TGTGCCAGCAGTTTCGGCAGTTCGCTGGATGGCACAGATACGCAGTATTTT. This gives the protein CASSFGSSLDGTDTQYF.

This rearrangement joins TRBV21-1 to TRBJ2-7; TRBD1 is taken as the D call from the table, unchecked against the DNA. TRBV21-1 is tagged as a pseudogene. The CDR3 loop spans 18 amino acids. CDR3 nucleotides: TGTGCCAGCAGCAAAGAAAGATGGCGGGACAGCAATCTCTACGAGCAGTACTTC. It is translated as CASSKERWRDSNLYEQYF.

Ten or more counts support this clonotype. The V gene is TRBV5-1, the J gene TRBJ2-4; the D gene is possibly TRBD2 (5 bases). This CDR3 is built from 17 residues. V dropped 0 bases and J dropped 1 base, with 14 bases sitting between them. The germline V gene encodes CDR1 SGHRS and CDR2 YFSETQ. The CDR3 coding sequence is TGCGCCAGCAGCTTGGTGGGAGCCAATACGGCCAAAAACATTCAGTACTTC. As protein: CASSLVGANTAKNIQYF. Full variable domain (remainder filled in from reference TRBV5-1 and TRBJ2-4): KAGVTQTPRYLIKTRGQQVTLSCSPISGHRSVSWYQQTPGQGLQFLFEYFSETQRNKGNFPGRFSGRQFSNSRSEMNVSTLELGDSALYLCASSLVGANTAKNIQYFGAGTRLSVL.

This clonotype was found many times. The chain is built from TRBV5-5 and TRBJ2-2, with no clear D. CDR1 is SGHKS, CDR2 YYEKEE, per germline (reference sequence). There are 16 residues in the CDR3. Trimming removed 4 bases at V and 0 bases at J, with 13 bases between. The CDR3 spells CASSQWQTANTGELFF. The CDR3 bases are TGTGCCAGCAGCCAATGGCAAACCGCGAACACCGGGGAGCTGTTTTTT.

This chain uses TRBV30 with TRBJ1-3; D gene ambiguous. The CDR3 has 13 residues. Between the trimmed V and J ends, which lost 4 bases and 4 bases, there was a span of 11 bases. The germline CDR1 and CDR2 sequences are GTSNPN and SVGIG (reference sequence). The CDR3 bases are TGTGCCTGGATCGAGGGTAACGGAAACACCATATATTTT. It codes for CAWIEGNGNTIYF.

The chain couples TRBV6-5 to TRBJ2-7, with D tentatively TRBD2 (7 bases). This CDR3 region has 14 residues. Germline loops: CDR1 MNHEY, CDR2 SVGAGI. The V gene lost 0 bases and the J gene lost 5 bases, with 11 bases spanning the gap. DNA of the CDR3: TGTGCCAGCAGTTACTCGGGGAGGGGGAACGAGCAGTACTTC. Protein product: CASSYSGRGNEQYF.

At least ten counts were recorded for this clonotype. The J gene is TRBJ2-5, the V gene TRBV5-1; D is undetermined. V lost 4 bases to trimming and J lost 2 bases, with 12 bases between them. The CDR3 loop spans 14 amino acids. CDR1 is SGHRS, CDR2 YFSETQ, per germline. DNA of the CDR3: TGCGCCAGCAGCGAAGGACCCACGCAAGAGACCCAGTACTTC. Translation gives CASSEGPTQETQYF.

This clonotype came up many times. This chain uses TRBV6-1 with TRBJ2-6; a weak D match, TRBD1 (5 bases). CDR1 and CDR2 (germline): MNHNS, SASEGT. V was shortened by 7 bases and J by 2 bases, with 15 bases between the two germline ends. This CDR3 has 16 amino acids. The CDR3 protein is CASKTARGTGANVLTF. The DNA for the CDR3 is TGTGCCAGCAAGACAGCTCGTGGAACTGGGGCCAACGTCCTGACTTTC.

The CDR3 is CAISESLPTGTEAFF. The CDR3 DNA reads as TGTGCCATCAGTGAGTCTCTCCCGACGGGAACTGAAGCTTTCTTT. The gene calls are TRBV10-3 and TRBJ1-1; no reliable D call. The CDR3 has 15 amino acids. The V end was cut by 0 bases, the J end by 5 bases, with 13 bases between. The germline gives CDR1 ENHRY, CDR2 SYGVKD.

This rearrangement joins TRBV29-1 to TRBJ2-5; 7 nucleotides match TRBD2. Germline V lookup: CDR1 SQVTM, CDR2 ANQGSEA. CDR3 size: 14 residues. V shed 7 bases and J 5 bases; nucleotides not matched to a gene: 13. CDR3 sequence (DNA): TGCAGCGGGGAGCCTAGCGGCAAAGGGGAGACCCAGTACTTC. Its translation is CSGEPSGKGETQYF.

The chain recombines TRBV3-1 with TRBJ2-7; no clear D gene. V dropped 1 base and J dropped 5 bases, with 9 bases sitting between them. CDR3 length equals 13 residues. The germline CDR1 and CDR2 sequences are LGHDT and YNNKEL (reference sequence). CDR3 loop: CASSQGQAHEQYF. CDR3 in DNA: TGTGCCAGCAGCCAAGGCCAGGCCCACGAGCAGTACTTC.

This clonotype came up a few times. The chain joins TRBV20-1 to TRBJ2-5; no firm D call. V was trimmed by 0 bases and J by 0 bases, leaving 11 bases between them. Germline V CDR1 and CDR2: DFQATT, SNEGSKA (reference sequence). CDR3 length: 15 residues. The CDR3 DNA reads TGCAGTGCTAGAGATATCCTGGGATACCAAGAGACCCAGTACTTC. This sequence encodes CSARDILGYQETQYF.

The V gene is TRBV4-1, the J gene TRBJ1-6, with D unresolved. The V gene lost 4 bases and the J gene lost 7 bases, with 17 bases spanning the gap. CDR3 length equals 16 residues. The V gene's germline CDR1 is MGHRA and CDR2 YSYEKL. As DNA, the CDR3 is TGCGCCAGCAGCCCGGACGCAGGATTTCCCAATTCACCCCTCCACTTT. Translated, it gives CASSPDAGFPNSPLHF.

This clonotype was seen more than once but under ten times. This chain uses TRBV12-3 or TRBV12-4 with TRBJ2-3, with D possibly matching TRBD1 (6 bases). Trimming left V 5 bases short and J 2 bases short, with 14 bases between. There are 15 residues in the CDR3. CDR3 region: CASSEGGLNTDTQYF. Written as DNA, the CDR3 is TGTGCCAGCAGTGAAGGGGGATTGAACACAGATACGCAGTATTTT.